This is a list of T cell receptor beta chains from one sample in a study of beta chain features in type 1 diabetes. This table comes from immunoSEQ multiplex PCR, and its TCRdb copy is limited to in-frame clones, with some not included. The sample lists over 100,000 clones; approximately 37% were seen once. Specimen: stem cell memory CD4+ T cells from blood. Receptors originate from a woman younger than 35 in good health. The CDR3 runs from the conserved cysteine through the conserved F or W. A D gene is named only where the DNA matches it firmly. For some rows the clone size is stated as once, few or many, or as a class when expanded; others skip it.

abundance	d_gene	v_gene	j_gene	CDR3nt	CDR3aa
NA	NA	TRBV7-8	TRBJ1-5	TGTGCCAGCAGAGGTGGGGGCAGCCAGCCCCAGCATTTT	CASRGGGSQPQHF
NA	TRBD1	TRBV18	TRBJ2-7	TGTGCCAGCTCAAGGGGACAGGCCTACTCCTACGAGCAGTACTTC	CASSRGQAYSYEQYF
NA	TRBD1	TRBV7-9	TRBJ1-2	TGTGCCAGCAGCCCCGGGACAGGGGGCGGATATGGCTACACCTTC	CASSPGTGGGYGYTF
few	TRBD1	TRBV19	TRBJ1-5	TGTGCCAGTAGTATAAACAGGGGATCGGGAAGCAATCAGCCCCAGCATTTT	CASSINRGSGSNQPQHF
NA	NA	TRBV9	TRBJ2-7	TGTGCCAGCAGCGTAGGACAGGGAGGCCTCGAGCAGTACTTC	CASSVGQGGLEQYF
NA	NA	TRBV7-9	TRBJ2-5	TGTGCCAGCAGCTTCGTATCTGGACTGGGCTCCCGGGAGACCCAGTACTTC	CASSFVSGLGSRETQYF
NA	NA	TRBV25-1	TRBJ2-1	TGTGCCAGCAGTGTAGCCTCAACAGGGGGGGAGTTCTTC	CASSVASTGGEFF
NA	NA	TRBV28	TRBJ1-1	TGTGCCAGCAGGGAGGGCGGGAGTTACGCGGCTTTCTTT	CASREGGSYAAFF
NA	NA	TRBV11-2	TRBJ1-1	TGTGCCAGCAGGCGATCGGGGTACACTGAAGCTTTCTTT	CASRRSGYTEAFF
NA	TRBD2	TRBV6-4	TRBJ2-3	TGTGCCAGCAGCCGTAGGACTAGTAGCACAGATACGCAGTATTTT	CASSRRTSSTDTQYF
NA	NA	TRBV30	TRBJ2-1	TGTGCCTGGAGGCGGAATGAGCAGTTCTTC	CAWRRNEQFF
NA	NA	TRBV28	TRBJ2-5	TGTGCCAGCAGTAAAAGACAGGTTTCGGAGACCCAGTACTTC	CASSKRQVSETQYF
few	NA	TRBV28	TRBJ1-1	TGTGCCAGCAGCCTTGACAGGACCTCTGAAGCTTTCTTT	CASSLDRTSEAFF
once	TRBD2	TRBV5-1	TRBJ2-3	TGCGCCAGCAGGCTAGCGGGAGTCTGGAGCACAGATACGCAGTATTTT	CASRLAGVWSTDTQYF
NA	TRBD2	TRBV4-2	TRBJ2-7	TGTGCCAGCAGCCAAGTTAGCGGGGACCCGTCGACCTACGAGCAGTACTTC	CASSQVSGDPSTYEQYF
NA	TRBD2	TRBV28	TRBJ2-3	TGTGCCAGCAGTTCGACTAGCGGGAGAACAGATACGCAGTATTTT	CASSSTSGRTDTQYF
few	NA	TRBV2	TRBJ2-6	TGTGCCAGCCAGGTACAGGGCTCTGGGGCCAACGTCCTGACTTTC	CASQVQGSGANVLTF
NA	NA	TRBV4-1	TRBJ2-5	TGCGCCAGCAGCCAAGGCCAGCAAGAGACCCAGTACTTC	CASSQGQQETQYF
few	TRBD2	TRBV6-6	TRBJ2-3	TGTGCCAGCAGTTACGGGACTAGGCGCCCTAATACGCAGTATTTT	CASSYGTRRPNTQYF
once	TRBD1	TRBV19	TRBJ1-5	TGTGCCAGTAGGGCCCCGCCCCAGGGGGCATATCAGCCCCAGCATTTT	CASRAPPQGAYQPQHF
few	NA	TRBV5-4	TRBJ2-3	TGTGCCAGCAGCCTGACTGGCATTGATACGCAGTATTTT	CASSLTGIDTQYF
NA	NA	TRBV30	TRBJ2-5	TGTGCCTGGAGTCCACAGGGGGGGTACCAAGAGACCCAGTACTTC	CAWSPQGGYQETQYF
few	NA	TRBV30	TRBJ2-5	TGTGCCTGGAACGGTGAGACCCAGTACTTC	CAWNGETQYF
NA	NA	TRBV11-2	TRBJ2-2	TGTGCCAGCAGCTTGGGGGCGGCGAACACCGGGGAGCTGTTTTTT	CASSLGAANTGELFF
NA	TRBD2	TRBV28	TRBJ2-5	TGTGCCACTCGGACTAGCGAGGACAAGTACTTC	CATRTSEDKYF
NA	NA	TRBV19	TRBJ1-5	TGTGCCAGTAGTATGAGACAGGAATTCAATCAGCCCCAGCATTTT	CASSMRQEFNQPQHF
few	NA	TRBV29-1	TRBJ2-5	TGCAGCGTCGCGGGCCCGGGAGAGACCCAGTACTTC	CSVAGPGETQYF
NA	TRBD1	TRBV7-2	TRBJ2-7	TGTGCCAGCAGAAAGACAGGGACCTACGAGCAGTACTTC	CASRKTGTYEQYF
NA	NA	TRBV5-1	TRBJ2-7	TGCGCCAGCAGCTTGGGACAGTCAACCTACGAGCAGTACTTC	CASSLGQSTYEQYF
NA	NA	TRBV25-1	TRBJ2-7	TGTGCCAGCAGCCCCGGGTACGAGCAGTACTTC	CASSPGYEQYF
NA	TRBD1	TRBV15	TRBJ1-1	TGTGCCACCAGCGTACGGGGGTGGGGACAGGGCGCTGAAGCTTTCTTT	CATSVRGWGQGAEAFF
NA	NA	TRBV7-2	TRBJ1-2	TGTGCCAGCAGCCCCAGGACAGCAGCTAACTATGGCTACACCTTC	CASSPRTAANYGYTF
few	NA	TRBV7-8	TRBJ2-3	TGTGCCAGCAGCTTGAAGAGGGTTGATACGCAGTATTTT	CASSLKRVDTQYF
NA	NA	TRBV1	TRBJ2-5	TGCACCACCAGGGAGGGACCTGACGGGGAGACCCAGTACTTC	CTTREGPDGETQYF
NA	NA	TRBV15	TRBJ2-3	TGTGCCACCAGTCAGGATCGACGGGGTAGTTGGGGTAGCACAGATACGCAGTATTTT	CATSQDRRGSWGSTDTQYF
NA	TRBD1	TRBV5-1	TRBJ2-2	TGCGCCAGCAGCTTCGACAGGGGGGTTAACACCGGGGAGCTGTTTTTT	CASSFDRGVNTGELFF
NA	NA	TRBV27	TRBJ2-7	TGTGCCAGCAGGGCTACAGGGATATCCTACGAGCAGTACTTC	CASRATGISYEQYF
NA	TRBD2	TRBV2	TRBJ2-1	TGTGCCAGCAGCGGGATAGCGGGAGCCCAGCAGTTCTTC	CASSGIAGAQQFF
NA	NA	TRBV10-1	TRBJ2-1	TGCGCCAGCACCAAAGACACAGGTGGGGAGCAGTTCTTC	CASTKDTGGEQFF
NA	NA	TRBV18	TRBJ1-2	TGTGCCAGCTCACCACAAGGGGATGGCTACACCTTC	CASSPQGDGYTF
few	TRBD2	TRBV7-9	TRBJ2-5	TGTGCCAGCAGCCGTGGTGTTGAGCGGGGGAAACTCCAAGAGACCCAGTACTTC	CASSRGVERGKLQETQYF
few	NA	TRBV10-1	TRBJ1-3	TGCGCCCTTCGGTTAAGCGGCACCATATATTTT	CALRLSGTIYF
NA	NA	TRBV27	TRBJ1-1	TGTGCCAGCAGTTGGGTGCGGGCCACTGAAGCTTTCTTT	CASSWVRATEAFF
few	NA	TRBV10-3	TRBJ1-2	TGTGCCATCAGTCCAGGGCTCTATGGCTACACCTTC	CAISPGLYGYTF
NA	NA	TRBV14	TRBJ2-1	TGTGCCAGCAGCCCAACAGGGATAGTCCGGTTCTTC	CASSPTGIVRFF
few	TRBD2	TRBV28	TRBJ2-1	TGTGCCAGCTATACTAGACTAGCGGGAGTTTACAATGAGCAGTTCTTC	CASYTRLAGVYNEQFF
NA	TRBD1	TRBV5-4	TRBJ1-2	TGTGCCAGCAGCTCCCGGACAGGGGGCGCGGGTGGCTACACCTTC	CASSSRTGGAGGYTF